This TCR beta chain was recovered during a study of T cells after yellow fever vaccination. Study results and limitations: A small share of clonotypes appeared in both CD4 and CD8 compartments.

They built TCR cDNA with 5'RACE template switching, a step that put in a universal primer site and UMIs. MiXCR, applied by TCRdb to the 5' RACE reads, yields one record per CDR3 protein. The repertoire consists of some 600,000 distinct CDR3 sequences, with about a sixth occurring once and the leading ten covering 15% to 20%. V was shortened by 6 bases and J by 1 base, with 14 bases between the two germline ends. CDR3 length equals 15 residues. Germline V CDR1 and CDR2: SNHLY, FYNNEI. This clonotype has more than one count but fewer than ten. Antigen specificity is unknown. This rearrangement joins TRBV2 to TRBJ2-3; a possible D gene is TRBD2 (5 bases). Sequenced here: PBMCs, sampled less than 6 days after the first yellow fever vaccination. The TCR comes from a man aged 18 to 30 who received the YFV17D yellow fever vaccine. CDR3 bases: TGTGCCAGCAGCCTGGACCCAGCGGGCACAGATACGCAGTATTTT. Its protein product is CASSLDPAGTDTQYF.